This T cell receptor beta chain was observed in a study of PD-1 blockade in mismatch repair-deficient tumors. In the study overall: Patients had 12 mismatch repair-deficient cancer types, all previously treated and progressing.

Study-level findings and limits: Tumor-resident clones, often undetectable pretreatment in blood, expanded then contracted after pembrolizumab.

The CDR3 totals 17 residues. In germline, CDR1 is SQVTM, CDR2 ANQGSEA. The ends lost 4 bases at V and 0 bases at J; junction bases unmatched: 8. TCRdb's table, derived via immunoSEQ multiplex PCR, lists solely in-frame clones and lacks some. The data show roughly 120,000 clones, 60% to 85% seen once. As for this clone: Its matching antigen is unknown.

The sequenced sample was peripheral blood, obtained about 60 weeks after starting pembrolizumab. The chain links TRBV29-1 to TRBJ2-6, with 8 bases aligning to TRBD1. The TCR comes from an adult with mismatch repair-deficient cancer. This CDR3 is CSVGGIGQGSGANVLTF. CDR3 coding DNA: TGCAGCGTTGGGGGGATAGGACAGGGCTCTGGGGCCAACGTCCTGACTTTC.